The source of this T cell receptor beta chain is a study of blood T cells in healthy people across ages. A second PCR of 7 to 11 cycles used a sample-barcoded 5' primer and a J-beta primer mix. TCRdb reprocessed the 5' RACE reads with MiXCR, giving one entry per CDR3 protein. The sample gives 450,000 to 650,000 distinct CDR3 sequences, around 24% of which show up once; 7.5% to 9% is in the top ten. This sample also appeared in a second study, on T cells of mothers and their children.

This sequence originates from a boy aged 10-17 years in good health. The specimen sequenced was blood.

The CDR3 spells CATSRDRGTDRTQYF. In nucleotides, the CDR3 is TGTGCCACCAGCAGAGATCGTGGAACGGATCGGACCCAGTACTTC. The gene calls are TRBV15 and TRBJ2-5; D is unclear. Germline V gene sequence: CDR1 LNHNV, CDR2 YYDKDF (reference sequence). The germline V and J ends were trimmed by 0 bases and 7 bases, with 15 bases remaining between them. This CDR3 has 15 residues.